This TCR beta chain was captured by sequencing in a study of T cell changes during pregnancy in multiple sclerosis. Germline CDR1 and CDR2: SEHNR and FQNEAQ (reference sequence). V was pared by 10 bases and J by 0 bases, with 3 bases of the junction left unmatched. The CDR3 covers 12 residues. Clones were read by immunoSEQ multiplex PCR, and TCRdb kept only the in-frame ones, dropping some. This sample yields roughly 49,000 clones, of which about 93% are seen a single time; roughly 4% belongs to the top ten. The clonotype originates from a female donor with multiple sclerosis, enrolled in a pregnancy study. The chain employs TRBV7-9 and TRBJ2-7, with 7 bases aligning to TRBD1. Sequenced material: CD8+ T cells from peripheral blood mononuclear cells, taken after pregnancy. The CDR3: CATGDSSYEQYF. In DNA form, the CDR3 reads TGTGCCACCGGGGACAGCTCCTACGAGCAGTACTTC.